This T cell receptor beta chain derives from a study of blood T cell repertoires in COVID-19. Across the whole study: Researchers got acute and convalescent COVID-19 samples from the United States, Italy and Spain. T cells, B-cell-depleted T cells, or PBMCs provided the cDNA or gDNA that served as material.

CDR1 is MNHEY, CDR2 SMNVEV, per germline (reference sequence). This CDR3 has 14 residues. The junction had 4 bases not matched to a gene; V was cut back by 8 bases and J by 0 bases. Study processing details: Using reference gene primer amplification, nucleated cell counts were estimated. Data came from immunoSEQ multiplex PCR; TCRdb stores just in-frame clones and leaves some out. Clone size and V and J calls were adopted from that table, with D and trimming inferred from the DNA. The data show tens of thousands of clones, 82% seen once. Sequencing input: peripheral blood. The source of this sequence is a woman of 80 years or more with acute or convalescent COVID-19. The rearrangement links TRBV27 to TRBJ2-1, with 7 bases identical to TRBD2. CDR3 sequence: CASWGGGSYNEQFF. DNA of the CDR3: TGTGCCAGCTGGGGCGGGGGCTCCTACAATGAGCAGTTCTTC.